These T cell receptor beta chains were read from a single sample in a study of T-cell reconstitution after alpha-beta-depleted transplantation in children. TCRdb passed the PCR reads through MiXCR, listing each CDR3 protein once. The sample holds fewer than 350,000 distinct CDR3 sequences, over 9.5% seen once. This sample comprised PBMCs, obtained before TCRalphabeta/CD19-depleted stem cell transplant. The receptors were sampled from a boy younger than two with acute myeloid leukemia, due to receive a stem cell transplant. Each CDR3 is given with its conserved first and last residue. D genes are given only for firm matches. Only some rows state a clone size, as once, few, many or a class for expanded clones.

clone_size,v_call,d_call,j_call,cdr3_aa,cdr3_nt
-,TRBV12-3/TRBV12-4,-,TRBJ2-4,CSSSPLGAIINIQYF,TGTTCCAGCAGCCCCCTAGGAGCCATTATAAACATTCAGTACTTC
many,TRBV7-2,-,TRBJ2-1,CASSLSGGRDNEQFF,TGTGCCAGCAGCTTATCCGGGGGTCGGGACAATGAGCAGTTCTTC
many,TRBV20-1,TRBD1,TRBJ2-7,CSALTGVVYEQYF,TGCAGTGCCCTGACAGGGGTTGTCTACGAGCAGTACTTC
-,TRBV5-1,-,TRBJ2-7,CASTLRGPSSHEQYF,TGCGCCAGCACCCTCAGGGGCCCAAGCTCCCACGAGCAGTACTTC
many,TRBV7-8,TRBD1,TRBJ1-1,CASLGDSLKLAFF,TGTGCCAGCCTAGGGGACAGCCTAAAATTAGCTTTCTTT
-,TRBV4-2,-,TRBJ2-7,CASSPGIPCEQYF,TGTGCCAGCAGCCCCGGGATCCCGTGCGAGCAGTACTTC
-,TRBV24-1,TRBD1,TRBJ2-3,CATKDRARRGSTDTQYF,TGTGCCACCAAGGACAGGGCCCGCAGGGGGAGCACAGATACGCAGTATTTT
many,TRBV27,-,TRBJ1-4,CASRGYLGVGNEKLFF,TGTGCCAGCAGAGGGTATCTAGGCGTTGGTAATGAAAAACTGTTTTTT
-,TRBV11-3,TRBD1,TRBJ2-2,CASSFWTGNTGELFF,TGTGCCAGCAGCTTTTGGACAGGGAACACCGGGGAGCTGTTTTTT
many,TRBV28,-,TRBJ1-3,CASKVHTGNTIYF,TGTGCCAGCAAGGTGCATACCGGAAACACCATATATTTT
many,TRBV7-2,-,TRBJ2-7,CASSLGGFSSYEQYF,TGTGCCAGCAGCTTGGGCGGGTTTAGCTCCTACGAGCAGTACTTC
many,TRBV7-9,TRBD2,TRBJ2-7,CASTREGRRSYEQYF,TGTGCCAGCACCCGGGAGGGCCGGAGGTCCTACGAGCAGTACTTC
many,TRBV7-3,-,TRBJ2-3,CASSFPGVDTQYF,TGTGCCAGCAGCTTCCCCGGGGTAGATACGCAGTATTTT
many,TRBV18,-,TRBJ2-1,CASSPRYTSSYNEQFF,TGTGCCAGCTCACCCAGGTACACGTCCTCCTACAATGAGCAGTTCTTC
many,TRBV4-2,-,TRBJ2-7,CASSQVLSYEQYF,TGTGCCAGCAGCCAAGTACTGTCCTACGAGCAGTACTTC
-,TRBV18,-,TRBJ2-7,CASSPNRDLRQTEQYF,TGTGCCAGCTCACCGAACCGGGACCTTAGACAGACCGAGCAGTACTTC
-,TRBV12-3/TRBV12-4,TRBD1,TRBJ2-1,CASSRLGQGKDEQFF,TGTGCCAGCAGTCGACTGGGACAGGGGAAAGATGAGCAGTTCTTC